This T cell receptor beta chain was obtained from a study of shared clonotypes between healthy human individuals. Partitioning of CD4+ cells yielded a CD45RA+ naive subset and a CD45RA-negative memory subset. CDR1 is SGHTA, CDR2 FQGNSA, per germline. Trimming shortened V by 5 bases and J by 3 bases, and 15 bases separated the two germline ends. The CDR3 consists of 15 residues. Profiling relied on immunoSEQ multiplex PCR, and the TCRdb table lists in-frame clones only, not all of them. The sample lists 2 million to 2.5 million clones, more than 85% seen once, with 0.39% in the top ten. The clonotype comes from a man in his late teens or twenties in good health. Some clones in this sample may be carry-over from other donors' samples. Sequencing was carried out using naive CD4+ T cells from PBMCs. Subset given: CD45RA+ positively selected. This sequence joins TRBV7-2 and TRBJ2-3, with D possibly being TRBD1 (5 bases). The CDR3 region has the DNA TGTGCCAGCAGCCAGGTTTCAGGGTTTACAGATACGCAGTATTTT. Amino acids: CASSQVSGFTDTQYF.